The rows below give T cell receptor beta chains drawn from one sample of a study of control samples from healthy donors and cancer patients. Libraries were prepared by immunoSEQ multiplex PCR; TCRdb keeps only in-frame clonotypes and omits some of them. There are about 83,000 clones in the sample; 91% occur only once, and approximately 15% lies in the top ten. The sample was blood. The origin of the receptors is a man aged 50 to 60 in good health. Both conserved end residues are part of each CDR3. Each record gives: J gene, V gene, D gene, clone size, CDR3 DNA, CDR3 protein. The D gene is left open where the match is weak. Clone sizes are given selectively: once, few, many, or a class where the clone is expanded.

TRBJ2-7,TRBV30,TRBD1,many,TGTGCCTGTAATACAGGGGCACCCTACGAGCAGTACTTC,CACNTGAPYEQYF
TRBJ1-2,TRBV6-5,NA,NA,TGTGCCAGCAGGAAGGAAGTTGGGGTCGGCTACACCTTC,CASRKEVGVGYTF
TRBJ2-7,TRBV2,NA,NA,TGTGCCAGCCTCACCCCGGACGCCCGGGGCGAGCAGTACTTC,CASLTPDARGEQYF
TRBJ1-1,TRBV6-2/TRBV6-3,NA,NA,TGTGCCAGCAGTTACAAGGGGAACACTGAAGCTTTCTTT,CASSYKGNTEAFF
TRBJ2-1,TRBV5-1,NA,NA,TGCGCCAGCAGCCCTGGAAGGCCCAATGAGCAGTTCTTC,CASSPGRPNEQFF
TRBJ2-1,TRBV25-1,NA,NA,TGTGCCAGCTCGCGTAACAGGCAGTTCTTC,CASSRNRQFF
TRBJ2-7,TRBV29-1,NA,NA,TGCAGCGTTGAAGACGGAGTTTACGAGCAGTACTTC,CSVEDGVYEQYF
TRBJ1-5,TRBV11-2,NA,NA,TGTGCCAGCAGCTTTTCGGGTGCGAATCAGCCCCAGCATTTT,CASSFSGANQPQHF
TRBJ1-1,TRBV30,NA,NA,TGTGCCTGGAGTCGGGGGCAGGGGAACACTGAAGCTTTCTTT,CAWSRGQGNTEAFF
TRBJ1-5,TRBV2,NA,NA,TGTGCCAGCGCAAAGAGGTCGGGGAGTGCTCAGCCCCAGCATTTT,CASAKRSGSAQPQHF
TRBJ1-2,TRBV6-6,TRBD1,NA,TGTGCCAGCTCAATTGGGGACAGGAGTGTCTATGGCTACACCTTC,CASSIGDRSVYGYTF
TRBJ1-4,TRBV5-1,NA,NA,TGCGCCAGCAGCAGCATGACGGGGCAAAATGAAAAACTGTTTTTT,CASSSMTGQNEKLFF
TRBJ1-2,TRBV19,TRBD1,NA,TGTGCCAGTAGTTCCATGACAGGGATCTATGGCTACACCTTC,CASSSMTGIYGYTF
TRBJ2-3,TRBV24-1,NA,NA,TGTGCCACCAGTGATGCACTTACAGATACGCAGTATTTT,CATSDALTDTQYF
TRBJ1-2,TRBV12-3/TRBV12-4,NA,NA,TGTGCCAGCAGCCCACGACAGGCTGGCTACACCTTC,CASSPRQAGYTF
TRBJ1-5,TRBV18,NA,NA,TGTGCCAGCGCGCTTGACAGGCTCAGAATGCCCCAGCATTTT,CASALDRLRMPQHF
TRBJ2-2,TRBV18,TRBD1,NA,TGTGCCAGCTCACCGGCCGGGACAGGGGCCACCGGGGAGCTGTTTTTT,CASSPAGTGATGELFF
TRBJ1-1,TRBV6-2/TRBV6-3,TRBD1,NA,TGTGCCAGCAGTTACCCGACAGGGGGCGTTTGGAACACTGAAGCTTTCTTT,CASSYPTGGVWNTEAFF
TRBJ1-3,TRBV6-5,TRBD1,NA,TGTGCCAGCAGGGGAACCGGGACAGTTGGAAACACCATATATTTT,CASRGTGTVGNTIYF
TRBJ2-7,TRBV5-8,TRBD2,NA,TGTGCCAGCAGCCTTCTAGCGGGGGCCTCCTACGAGCAGTACTTC,CASSLLAGASYEQYF
TRBJ2-3,TRBV5-4,TRBD1,NA,TGTGCCAGCAGCTTGGCCTGGGACAGGGAGTTGGATACGCAGTATTTT,CASSLAWDRELDTQYF
TRBJ2-1,TRBV27,TRBD2,NA,TGTGCCAGCAGGGCTAGCGGGGGCGTCTCCTACAATGAGCAGTTCTTC,CASRASGGVSYNEQFF
TRBJ1-5,TRBV11-2,NA,NA,TGTGCCAGCAGCTTAGAGGGAGGGTCAAGTGAACCCCAGCATTTT,CASSLEGGSSEPQHF
TRBJ1-3,TRBV3-1/TRBV3-2,NA,NA,TGTGCCAGCAGCCAAGATTTGGGTAGAAGGCATTTT,CASSQDLGRRHF
TRBJ1-5,TRBV7-6,NA,once,TGTGCCAGCAGCTTGAACAGTAATAGCAATCAGCCCCAGCATTTT,CASSLNSNSNQPQHF
TRBJ1-2,TRBV4-3,NA,NA,TGCGCCAGCAGTCGCAGGGATAGTAACTATGGCTACACCTTC,CASSRRDSNYGYTF
TRBJ2-5,TRBV7-9,NA,once,TGTGCCAGCAGCTTAGTACTCAGAGGCTTAGAGACCCAGTACTTC,CASSLVLRGLETQYF